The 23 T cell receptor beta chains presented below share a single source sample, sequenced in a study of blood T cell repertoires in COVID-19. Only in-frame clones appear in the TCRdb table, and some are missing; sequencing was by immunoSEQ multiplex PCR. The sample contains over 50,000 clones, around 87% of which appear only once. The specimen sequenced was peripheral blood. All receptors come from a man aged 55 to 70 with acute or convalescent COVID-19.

CDR3 sequence (DNA): TGTGCCAGCAGCTTGGCAGGGAATGGCTACACCTTC. Translating gives CASSLAGNGYTF. The chain has TRBV5-5 and TRBJ1-2, with a weak D call TRBD1 (5 bases). There are 12 residues in the CDR3. The V end lost 0 bases, the J end lost 6 bases, and 6 bases lay between the germline ends. Germline V gene sequence: CDR1 SGHKS, CDR2 YYEKEE (reference sequence).

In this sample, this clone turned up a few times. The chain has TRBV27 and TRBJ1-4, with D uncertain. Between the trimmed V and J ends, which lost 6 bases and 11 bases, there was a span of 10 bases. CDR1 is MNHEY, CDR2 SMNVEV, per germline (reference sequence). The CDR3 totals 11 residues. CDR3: CASRHGLKLFF. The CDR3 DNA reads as TGTGCCAGCAGGCATGGACTGAAACTGTTTTTT.

The CDR3 spells CASSLVGSATNEKLFF. The CDR3 nucleotides are TGTGCCAGCAGCTTAGTCGGGTCAGCAACTAATGAAAAACTGTTTTTT. The rearrangement links TRBV11-2 to TRBJ1-4; D is ambiguous. V dropped 1 base and J dropped 0 bases, with 9 bases sitting between them. Germline V gene data show CDR1 as SGHAT and CDR2 as FQNNGV. This CDR3 has 16 amino acids.

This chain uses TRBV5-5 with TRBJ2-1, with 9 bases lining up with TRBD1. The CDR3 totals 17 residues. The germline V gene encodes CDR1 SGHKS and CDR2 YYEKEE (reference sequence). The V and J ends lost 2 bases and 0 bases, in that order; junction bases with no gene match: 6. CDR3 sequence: CASSFDGTGYSYNEQFF. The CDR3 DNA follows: TGTGCCAGCAGCTTCGACGGGACAGGGTACTCCTACAATGAGCAGTTCTTC.

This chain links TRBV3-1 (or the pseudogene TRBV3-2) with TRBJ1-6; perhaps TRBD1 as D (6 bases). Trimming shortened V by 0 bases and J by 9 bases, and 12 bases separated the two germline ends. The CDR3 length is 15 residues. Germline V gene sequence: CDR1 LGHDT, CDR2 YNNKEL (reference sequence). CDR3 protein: CASSQDTGMGSPLHF. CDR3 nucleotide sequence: TGTGCCAGCAGCCAAGATACAGGGATGGGTTCACCCCTCCACTTT.

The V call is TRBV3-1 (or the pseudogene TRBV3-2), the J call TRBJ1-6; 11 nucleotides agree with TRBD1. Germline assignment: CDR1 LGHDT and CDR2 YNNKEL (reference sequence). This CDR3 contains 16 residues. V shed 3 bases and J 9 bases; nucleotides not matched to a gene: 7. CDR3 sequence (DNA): TGTGCCAGCAGCCAGTACGGGACAGGGGGTGGTTCACCCCTCCACTTT. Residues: CASSQYGTGGGSPLHF.

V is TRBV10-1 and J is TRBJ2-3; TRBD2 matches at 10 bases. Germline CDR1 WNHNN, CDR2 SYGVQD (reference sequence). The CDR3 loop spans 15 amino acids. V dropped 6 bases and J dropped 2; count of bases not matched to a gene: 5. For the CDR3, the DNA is TGCGCCAGCAGGCCGGGACTAGCGAACACAGATACGCAGTATTTT. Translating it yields CASRPGLANTDTQYF.

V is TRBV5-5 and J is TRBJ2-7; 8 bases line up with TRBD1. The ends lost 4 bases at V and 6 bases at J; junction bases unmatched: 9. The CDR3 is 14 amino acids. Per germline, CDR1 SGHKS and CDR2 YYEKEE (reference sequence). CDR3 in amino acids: CASSTGQGLGEQYF. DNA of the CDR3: TGTGCCAGCAGCACTGGACAGGGACTGGGCGAGCAGTACTTC.

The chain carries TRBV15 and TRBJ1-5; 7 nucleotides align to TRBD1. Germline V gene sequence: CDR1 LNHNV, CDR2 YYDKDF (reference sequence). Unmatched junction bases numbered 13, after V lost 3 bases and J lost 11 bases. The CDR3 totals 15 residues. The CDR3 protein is CATSRRTGADRAQHF. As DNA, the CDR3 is TGTGCCACCAGCAGGCGTACAGGGGCCGACCGGGCCCAGCATTTT.

CDR3 amino acids: CASSTGGRGYTF. DNA for the CDR3: TGTGCCAGCAGTACAGGGGGCCGCGGCTACACCTTC. V usage is TRBV9 and J usage is TRBJ1-2, with 9 bases fitting TRBD1. Germline V CDR1 and CDR2: SGDLS, YYNGEE. This CDR3 is built from 12 residues. J lost 8 bases, V lost 5 bases, and 4 bases had no gene match.

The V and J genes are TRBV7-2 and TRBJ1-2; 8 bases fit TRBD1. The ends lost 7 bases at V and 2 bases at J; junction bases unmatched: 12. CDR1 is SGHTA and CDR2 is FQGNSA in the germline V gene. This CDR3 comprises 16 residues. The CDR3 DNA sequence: TGTGCCAGCACCTACTCCCGGACAGGGCGAAACTATGGCTACACCTTC. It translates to CASTYSRTGRNYGYTF.

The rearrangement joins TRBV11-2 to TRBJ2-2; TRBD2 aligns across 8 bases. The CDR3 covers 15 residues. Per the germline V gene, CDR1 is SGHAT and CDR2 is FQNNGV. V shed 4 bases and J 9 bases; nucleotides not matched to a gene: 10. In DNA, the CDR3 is TGTGCCAGCAGCTCCGAAAAGGCGGGGGGCCGGGAGCTGTTTTTT. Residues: CASSSEKAGGRELFF.

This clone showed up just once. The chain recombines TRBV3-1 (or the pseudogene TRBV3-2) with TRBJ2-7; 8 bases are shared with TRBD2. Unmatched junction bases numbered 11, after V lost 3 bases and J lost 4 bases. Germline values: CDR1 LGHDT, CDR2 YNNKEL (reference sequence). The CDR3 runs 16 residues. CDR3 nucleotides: TGTGCCAGCAGCCAGAGGGCCCCGGCGGGGGGATACGAGCAGTACTTC. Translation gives CASSQRAPAGGYEQYF.

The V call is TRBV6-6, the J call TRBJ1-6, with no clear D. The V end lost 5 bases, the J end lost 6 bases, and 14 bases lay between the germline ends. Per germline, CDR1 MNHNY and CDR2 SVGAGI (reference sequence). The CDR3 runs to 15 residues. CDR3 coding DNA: TGTGCCAGCAGTCCCCCCCCGCGGGCTAATTCACCCCTCCACTTT. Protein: CASSPPPRANSPLHF.

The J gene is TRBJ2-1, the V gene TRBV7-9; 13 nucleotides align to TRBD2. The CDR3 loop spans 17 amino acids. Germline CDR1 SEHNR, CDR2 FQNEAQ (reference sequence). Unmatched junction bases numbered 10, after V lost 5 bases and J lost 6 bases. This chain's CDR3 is CASSPLKLAGGPNEQFF. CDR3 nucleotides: TGTGCCAGCAGCCCCCTAAAACTAGCGGGGGGGCCCAATGAGCAGTTCTTC.

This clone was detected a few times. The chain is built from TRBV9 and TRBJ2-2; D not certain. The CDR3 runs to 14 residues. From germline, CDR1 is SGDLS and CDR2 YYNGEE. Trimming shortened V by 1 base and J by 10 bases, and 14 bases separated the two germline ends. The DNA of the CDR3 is TGTGCCAGCAGCGTAACAAGTGGTTTAACGGAGCTGTTTTTT. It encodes CASSVTSGLTELFF.

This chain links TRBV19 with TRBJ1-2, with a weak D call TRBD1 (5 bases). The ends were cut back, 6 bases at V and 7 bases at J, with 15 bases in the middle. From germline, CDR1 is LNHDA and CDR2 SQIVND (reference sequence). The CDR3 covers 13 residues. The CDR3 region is CASSPGQGGGYTF. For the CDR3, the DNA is TGTGCCAGTAGCCCAGGGCAGGGCGGTGGCTACACCTTC.

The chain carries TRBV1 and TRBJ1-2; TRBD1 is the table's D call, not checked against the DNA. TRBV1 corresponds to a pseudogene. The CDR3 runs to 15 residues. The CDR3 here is CTSPSPHDRAYGYTF. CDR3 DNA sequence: TGCACCAGCCCCTCACCCCATGACAGGGCCTATGGCTACACCTTC.

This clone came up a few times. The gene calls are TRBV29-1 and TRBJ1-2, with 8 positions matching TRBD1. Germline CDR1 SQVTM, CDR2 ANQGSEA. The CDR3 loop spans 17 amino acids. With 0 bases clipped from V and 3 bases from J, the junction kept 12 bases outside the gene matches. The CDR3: CSVEDPMPDRDDYGYTF. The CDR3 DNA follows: TGCAGCGTTGAAGATCCCATGCCGGACAGGGATGACTATGGCTACACCTTC.

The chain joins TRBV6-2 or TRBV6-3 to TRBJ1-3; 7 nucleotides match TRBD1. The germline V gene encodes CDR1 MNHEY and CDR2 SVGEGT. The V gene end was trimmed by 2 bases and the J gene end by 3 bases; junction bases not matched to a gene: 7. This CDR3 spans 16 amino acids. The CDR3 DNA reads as TGTGCCAGCAGTTACCGGGTGACAGGGAGTGGAAACACCATATATTTT. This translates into CASSYRVTGSGNTIYF.

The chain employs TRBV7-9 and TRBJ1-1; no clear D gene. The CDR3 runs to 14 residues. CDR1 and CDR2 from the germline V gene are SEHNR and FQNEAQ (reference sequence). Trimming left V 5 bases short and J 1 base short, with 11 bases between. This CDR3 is CASSPAWRNTEAFF. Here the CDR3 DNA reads TGTGCCAGCAGCCCAGCATGGAGGAACACTGAAGCTTTCTTT.

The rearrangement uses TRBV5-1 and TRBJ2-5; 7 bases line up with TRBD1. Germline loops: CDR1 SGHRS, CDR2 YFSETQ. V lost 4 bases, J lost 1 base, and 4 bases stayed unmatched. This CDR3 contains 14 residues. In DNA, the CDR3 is TGCGCCAGCAGCCCGGGACAGCCCCAAGAGACCCAGTACTTC. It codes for CASSPGQPQETQYF.

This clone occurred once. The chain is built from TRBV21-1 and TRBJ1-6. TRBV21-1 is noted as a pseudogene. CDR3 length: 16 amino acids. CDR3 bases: TGTGCCAGCAGCATCCCCTCAGGGAGGGGGAATTCACCCCTCCACTTT. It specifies CASSIPSGRGNSPLHF.